The rows below give T cell receptor beta chains drawn from one sample of a study of Ad26.COV2.S vaccination and SARS-CoV-2 variants. Only in-frame clones appear in the TCRdb table, and some are missing; sequencing was by immunoSEQ multiplex PCR. The profile shows 350,000 to 450,000 clones, about four fifths of them singletons. The material sequenced was peripheral blood, taken in a trial of Ad26.COV2.S vaccine versus placebo. These receptors were collected from a person between 18 and 65 years old who received the Ad26.COV2.S COVID-19 vaccine or a placebo. CDR3s include the opening cysteine and the closing phenylalanine or tryptophan. The order of the fields is D gene, J gene, V gene, clone size, CDR3 DNA, CDR3 protein. The D gene is left open where the match is weak. Clone sizes are given selectively: once, few, many, or a class where the clone is expanded.

>.|TRBJ2-1|TRBV7-9|few
TGTGCCAGCAGCTTGGGCGTGGGCAGATCCTACAATGAGCAGTTCTTC
CASSLGVGRSYNEQFF
>.|TRBJ2-7|TRBV27|.
TGTGCCAGCAGTTGGGGGTTATCCTACGAGCAGTACTTC
CASSWGLSYEQYF
>.|TRBJ1-4|TRBV19|.
TGTGCCAGTAGTCTTTATGAGGCGGCAAATGAAAAACTGTTTTTT
CASSLYEAANEKLFF
>.|TRBJ1-3|TRBV9|.
TGTGCCAGCAGCGTAGATGCAGGCCGAAACACCATATATTTT
CASSVDAGRNTIYF
>.|TRBJ1-3|TRBV5-1|few
TGCGCCAGCACCCAGGGGAGCTCTGGAAACACCATATATTTT
CASTQGSSGNTIYF
>.|TRBJ2-5|TRBV25-1|.
TGTGCCAGCAGTGACCCGCGCCGTTTCCAAGAGACCCAGTACTTC
CASSDPRRFQETQYF
>.|TRBJ2-2|TRBV7-2|.
TGTGCCAGCAGCCTCCGGGCCGTCACCGGGGAGCTGTTTTTT
CASSLRAVTGELFF
>.|TRBJ1-1|TRBV27|.
TGTGCCAGCAGTTTATTTGTAGGGGACACTGAAGCTTTCTTT
CASSLFVGDTEAFF
>TRBD2|TRBJ2-3|TRBV29-1|.
TGCAGCGTTGGCCCCCGGGGGGGCACAGATACGCAGTATTTT
CSVGPRGGTDTQYF
>.|TRBJ1-1|TRBV5-1|many
TGCGCCAGCAGCCCGGGTACGGGCACTGAAGCTTTCTTT
CASSPGTGTEAFF
>.|TRBJ2-1|TRBV5-1|.
TGCGCCAGCAGCTTGGGGGCACCCTACAATGAGCAGTTCTTC
CASSLGAPYNEQFF
>TRBD1|TRBJ1-2|TRBV30|few
TGTGCCTGGGGAGTATATTCCGGGACAGGGACCTATGGCTACACCTTC
CAWGVYSGTGTYGYTF
>.|TRBJ1-1|TRBV9|.
TGTGCCAGCAGCGCGAGGGGAGGGGGCACTGAAGCTTTCTTT
CASSARGGGTEAFF
>TRBD1|TRBJ1-1|TRBV4-1|.
TGCGCCAGCAGCCAACAGGACAGGGGGCCGAACACTGAAGCTTTCTTT
CASSQQDRGPNTEAFF
>TRBD2|TRBJ2-1|TRBV29-1|.
TGCAGCGTTGAAGATCGACTAGCGGCCTACAATGAGCAGTTCTTC
CSVEDRLAAYNEQFF
>.|TRBJ2-2|TRBV9|.
TGTGCCAGCAGCGTAGCCTCGGGTTTAACCGGGGAGCTGTTTTTT
CASSVASGLTGELFF
>.|TRBJ2-7|TRBV5-4|.
TGTGCCAGCAGCTTCCTAGGGACAAATTCCTACGAGCAGTACTTC
CASSFLGTNSYEQYF
>.|TRBJ2-3|TRBV7-2|few
TGTGCCAGCAGCTTTGGGGGGCCGGATACGCAGTATTTT
CASSFGGPDTQYF
>.|TRBJ2-3|TRBV3-1/TRBV3-2|.
TGTGCCAGCAGCCAAGCGTTCGGGGATACGCAGTATTTT
CASSQAFGDTQYF
>.|TRBJ2-3|TRBV7-3|.
TGTGCCAGCAGCTTAACATCCAGCGCGAACGCAGATACGCAGTATTTT
CASSLTSSANADTQYF
>.|TRBJ2-7|TRBV5-1|.
TGCGCCAGCAGCTTGGTCGGGACACCCGAGCAGTACTTC
CASSLVGTPEQYF
>.|TRBJ1-4|TRBV27|.
TGTGCCAGCAGTTTCAAGGAAAAACTGTTTTTT
CASSFKEKLFF
>.|TRBJ1-5|TRBV10-2|.
TGCGCCAGCAGAGAGACCGGCAATCAGCCCCAGCATTTT
CASRETGNQPQHF
>.|TRBJ1-4|TRBV4-3|.
TGCGCCAGCAGCCCCGGTTTACAATACTATAATGAAAAACTGTTTTTT
CASSPGLQYYNEKLFF
>TRBD1|TRBJ2-7|TRBV3-1/TRBV3-2|.
TGTGCCAGCAGCCAGGGACAGGGCTACGAGCAGTACTTC
CASSQGQGYEQYF
>.|TRBJ2-1|TRBV3-1/TRBV3-2|.
TGTGCCAGCAACCCAAGCGGAGGCTCCTACAATGAGCAGTTCTTC
CASNPSGGSYNEQFF
>.|TRBJ1-1|TRBV11-3|.
TGTGCCAGCAGCCCGCCCGGAGGGTCGGCTTTCTTT
CASSPPGGSAFF
>.|TRBJ1-1|TRBV19|many
TGTGCCAGTAAGGAGACGATTCTGAACACTGAAGCTTTCTTT
CASKETILNTEAFF
>.|TRBJ2-7|TRBV14|few
TGTGCCAGCAGCCCTCGGGTTGGGGGCAGTCCCTCCTACGAGCAGTACTTC
CASSPRVGGSPSYEQYF
>.|TRBJ2-1|TRBV11-3|.
TGTGCCAGCAGCTTGGCTGACTACAATGAGCAGTTCTTC
CASSLADYNEQFF
>.|TRBJ2-2|TRBV3-1/TRBV3-2|.
TGTGCCAGCAGCCAAGAAGGTCGCGGTACCGGGGAGCTGTTTTTT
CASSQEGRGTGELFF
>TRBD1|TRBJ1-1|TRBV2|.
TGTGCCAGCAGCACAGGGGTGAACACTGAAGCTTTCTTT
CASSTGVNTEAFF
>.|TRBJ1-2|TRBV6-5|.
TGTGCCAGCAGTTACTCGATACGAGGGGCGGATGGCTACACCTTC
CASSYSIRGADGYTF
>.|TRBJ1-1|TRBV27|.
TGTGCCAGCAGCTCAGGGTTTATCGCTGAAGCTTTCTTT
CASSSGFIAEAFF
>.|TRBJ2-7|TRBV7-2|.
TGTGCCAGCAGCTCCCAGGGTATTGCCTACGAGCAGTACTTC
CASSSQGIAYEQYF
>.|TRBJ2-1|TRBV5-1|.
TGCGCCAGCAGCTTGAGGCAGGGATCAAACTCCTACAATGAGCAGTTCTTC
CASSLRQGSNSYNEQFF
>.|TRBJ1-1|TRBV5-6|.
TGTGCCAGCAGCTTGGTCAACAGGCCTATGAACACTGAAGCTTTCTTT
CASSLVNRPMNTEAFF